These 27 T cell receptor beta chains share one sample of origin, sequenced in a study of beta chain features in type 1 diabetes. Findings of the study overall: Researchers report that Type 1 diabetes patients had moderately but significantly shorter TCRB CDR3s across all four CD4+ subsets.

The isolated RNA, all of it, was reverse transcribed, so expressed TCRB transcripts were what got sequenced. Using immunoSEQ multiplex PCR, the repertoire was profiled, and TCRdb retains in-frame clones only, with some absent. The sample comprises 85,000 to 110,000 clones, under 30% of which are singletons, and roughly 0.58% rests with the top ten. These receptors have no identified antigens. Sequenced: central memory CD4+ T cells from blood. The source is a woman aged 18-29 years with type 1 diabetes.

This clone was counted a few times. The same CDR3 arises from other DNA sequences in this sample as well. The V gene is TRBV6-5, the J gene TRBJ2-7; a weak D match, TRBD1 (6 bases). The germline V gene has CDR1 MNHEY and CDR2 SVGAGI. Trimming left V 9 bases short and J 4 bases short, with 13 bases between. There are 12 residues in the CDR3. The CDR3 region has the DNA TGTGCCAGTTCGGGACAAACGTACGAGCAGTACTTC. Translation: CASSGQTYEQYF.

There are a few counts of this clone. The chain's CDR3 is CSVRPSGIQETQYF. The CDR3 coding sequence is TGCAGCGTCCGTCCGAGCGGGATCCAAGAGACCCAGTACTTC. This sequence joins TRBV29-1 and TRBJ2-5; 7 bases agree with TRBD2. Germline trimming cut 6 bases from V and 1 base from J; bases unmatched to any gene: 8. The germline V gene has CDR1 SQVTM and CDR2 ANQGSEA. This CDR3 is 14 amino acids long.

The CDR3 DNA sequence: TGCGCCAGCAGCTCTGCGACACGGCGGGGCGCTGAAGCTTTCTTT. Its translation is CASSSATRRGAEAFF. The V gene is TRBV5-1, the J gene TRBJ1-1, with D maybe TRBD1 (5 bases). The CDR3 extends over 15 amino acids. Germline-derived CDR1 and CDR2 are SGHRS and YFSETQ. The V gene lost 3 bases and the J gene lost 6 bases, with 18 bases spanning the gap.

The chain has TRBV11-2 and TRBJ2-7, with D possibly being TRBD2 (5 bases). V lost 5 bases, J lost 4 bases, and 9 bases lay in between. This CDR3 comprises 12 residues. Germline V gene sequence: CDR1 SGHAT, CDR2 FQNNGV. CDR3 nucleotide sequence: TGTGCCAGCAGCGGAGGCGGGTACGAGCAGTACGTC. Protein product: CASSGGGYEQYV.

V gene TRBV19 combines with J gene TRBJ1-1; 8 bases line up with TRBD1. V shed 7 bases and J 4 bases; nucleotides not matched to a gene: 5. Germline CDR1 LNHDA, CDR2 SQIVND (reference sequence). The CDR3 runs to 13 residues. The CDR3 protein is CASIPTGGTEAFF. The CDR3 coding sequence is TGTGCCAGTATCCCAACAGGGGGCACTGAAGCTTTCTTT.

The V gene is TRBV10-3, the J gene TRBJ2-3; D gene unclear. CDR1 is ENHRY and CDR2 is SYGVKD in the germline V gene. The CDR3 loop spans 13 amino acids. V dropped 0 bases and J dropped 6 bases, with 7 bases sitting between them. The DNA for the CDR3 is TGTGCCATCAGTGAGTCGAGAGAGGATACGCAGTATTTT. As protein: CAISESREDTQYF.

This sequence joins TRBV2 and TRBJ2-6; 11 bases line up with TRBD1. Germline CDR1 reads SNHLY; CDR2 reads FYNNEI. V gave up 6 bases and J gave up 0 bases; unmatched junction bases: 4. The CDR3 contains 17 residues. CDR3 sequence: CASSGTGGSSGANVLTF. The CDR3 nucleotides read TGTGCCAGCAGCGGGACAGGGGGAAGCTCTGGGGCCAACGTCCTGACTTTC.

The chain employs TRBV9 and TRBJ2-1; weak D call: TRBD2 (5 bases). Per germline, CDR1 SGDLS and CDR2 YYNGEE. This CDR3 region has 16 residues. V was pared by 4 bases and J by 1 base, with 15 bases between. In DNA, the CDR3 is TGTGCCAGCAGCTCGCGGACTGCAGGTTCCTACAATGAGCAGTTCTTC. Translating gives CASSSRTAGSYNEQFF.

The chain employs TRBV5-6 and TRBJ2-1, with TRBD2 matching 13 bases. Germline V gene sequence: CDR1 SGHDT, CDR2 YYEEEE. This CDR3 spans 14 amino acids. V dropped 3 bases and J dropped 10; count of bases not matched to a gene: 4. Written as DNA, the CDR3 is TGTGCCAGCAGCTGGACTAGCGGGAGTCAAGAGCAGTTCTTC. It yields the protein CASSWTSGSQEQFF.

This clone was seen a few times. The V call is TRBV2, the J call TRBJ2-7; D might be TRBD1 (6 bases). Germline CDR1 is SNHLY and CDR2 is FYNNEI. The CDR3 extends over 14 amino acids. Trimming pared 5 bases from V and 1 base from J, leaving 12 bases between. This CDR3 reads CASSFTDSSYEQYF. The CDR3 DNA reads as TGTGCCAGCAGTTTTACGGACAGTTCCTACGAGCAGTACTTC.

This clone was observed a few times. The chain combines TRBV5-1 with TRBJ2-1; possible D gene TRBD1, 6 bases. The germline V gene has CDR1 SGHRS and CDR2 YFSETQ. V lost 4 bases and J 5 bases, leaving 16 bases between the germline ends. The CDR3 loop spans 15 amino acids. Here the CDR3 reads CASSMGHQFNNEQFF. The DNA of the CDR3 is TGCGCCAGCAGCATGGGACACCAGTTTAACAATGAGCAGTTCTTC.

V usage is TRBV4-2 and J usage is TRBJ2-1; tentative D call: TRBD2 (6 bases). Trimming removed 0 bases at V and 4 bases at J, with 10 bases between. CDR3 length equals 15 residues. Germline CDR1 LGHNA, CDR2 YNFKEQ. In nucleotides, the CDR3 is TGTGCCAGCAGCCAAGAGGGGCGGGGTTACAATGAGCAGTTCTTC. Protein product: CASSQEGRGYNEQFF.

This clone was counted only a few times. The chain combines TRBV2 with TRBJ1-3; D gene unclear. The CDR3 covers 16 residues. The V and J ends lost 5 bases and 0 bases respectively, with 14 bases between them. Germline V gives CDR1 SNHLY, CDR2 FYNNEI. The CDR3 protein is CASSRIGRGSGNTIYF. CDR3 DNA: TGTGCCAGCAGTCGTATAGGACGGGGCTCTGGAAACACCATATATTTT.

This clone appeared once. The chain joins TRBV11-3 to TRBJ1-1; D is undetermined. Trimming removed 1 base from V and 11 bases from J, with 14 bases in between. The germline gives CDR1 SGHNT, CDR2 YENEEA. CDR3 size: 13 residues. The CDR3 DNA reads TGTGCCAGCAGCTTAGCTGGGCCTCAAACGGCTTTCTTT. This sequence encodes CASSLAGPQTAFF.

CDR3: CASSQGYRLAGAYEQYF. The CDR3 bases are TGTGCCAGCAGCCAAGGTTACAGACTAGCGGGAGCCTACGAGCAGTACTTC. V is TRBV4-2 and J is TRBJ2-7; TRBD2 matches 12 bases. The CDR3 extends over 17 amino acids. V lost 1 base to trimming and J lost 2 bases; unmatched junction nucleotides: 6. Per germline, CDR1 LGHNA and CDR2 YNFKEQ.

A few counts support this clone. The rearrangement joins TRBV28 to TRBJ1-2, with TRBD1 identical over 9 bases. The V gene end was trimmed by 1 base and the J gene end by 7 bases; junction bases not matched to a gene: 13. The V gene's germline CDR1 is MDHEN and CDR2 SYDVKM. The CDR3 is 17 residues long. The CDR3 loop is CASSLFHTGQGSGGYTF. The CDR3 coding sequence is TGTGCCAGCAGTTTATTCCACACGGGACAGGGTTCGGGTGGCTACACCTTC.

The chain has TRBV7-2 and TRBJ1-1, with 8 bases fitting TRBD1. CDR1 and CDR2 from the germline V gene are SGHTA and FQGNSA. V was clipped by 5 bases and J by 4 bases; unmatched bases: 6. The CDR3 spans 14 residues. Written as DNA, the CDR3 is TGTGCCAGCAGCGTGAGACAGGGGTCCACTGAAGCTTTCTTT. It yields the protein CASSVRQGSTEAFF.

This clone was recorded a few times. The genes are TRBV2 and TRBJ2-7; 7 bases map to TRBD2. Trimming took 4 bases from V and 7 from J; bases not matched to a gene: 13. The CDR3 contains 15 residues. Germline CDR1 is SNHLY and CDR2 is FYNNEI. The DNA for the CDR3 is TGTGCCAGCAGTGCCTTAGTGGGAGGGCTGGAAGAGCAGTACTTC. Encoded protein: CASSALVGGLEEQYF.

The chain links TRBV7-6 to TRBJ2-2, with a weak D call TRBD2 (6 bases). The CDR3 loop spans 17 amino acids. Trimming removed 0 bases at V and 1 base at J, with 12 bases between. Germline V gene sequence: CDR1 SGHVS, CDR2 FNYEAQ. In DNA, the CDR3 is TGTGCCAGCAGCTTAGCGCAGGGACTCAGGAACACCGGGGAGCTGTTTTTT. This gives the protein CASSLAQGLRNTGELFF.

V gene TRBV19 combines with J gene TRBJ2-5, with a weak D call TRBD1 (5 bases). Trimming stripped 3 bases from V and 3 bases from J, with 17 bases between. The germline CDR1 and CDR2 sequences are LNHDA and SQIVND (reference sequence). CDR3 size: 16 residues. CDR3 sequence: CASSIDRSSIEETQYF. In DNA form, the CDR3 reads TGTGCCAGTAGTATCGACAGAAGCAGTATCGAAGAGACCCAGTACTTC.

This clone turned up a few times. The chain links TRBV5-1 to TRBJ1-3; D is unclear. The CDR3 has 14 amino acids. Trimming stripped 2 bases from V and 2 bases from J, with 8 bases between. Per germline, CDR1 SGHRS and CDR2 YFSETQ. CDR3: CASSFGGTGNTIYF. CDR3 DNA sequence: TGCGCCAGCAGCTTTGGAGGGACTGGAAACACCATATATTTT.

The CDR3 DNA sequence: TGCAGCGTTCAGGAAGACCTTTTCAATGAGCAGTTCTTC. Its translation: CSVQEDLFNEQFF. The gene calls are TRBV29-1 and TRBJ2-1; no clear D gene. From germline, CDR1 is SQVTM and CDR2 ANQGSEA. The CDR3 covers 13 residues. V was pared by 5 bases and J by 6 bases, with 14 bases between.

V is TRBV28 and J is TRBJ2-7; 13 bases match TRBD2. The length of the CDR3 is 14 residues. Germline V gene lookup returns CDR1 MDHEN and CDR2 SYDVKM. Losses at the gene ends were 5 bases for V and 6 bases for J; bases not matched to a gene: 4. The CDR3 sequence is CASSILAGGGEQYV. The CDR3 DNA reads TGTGCCAGCAGTATACTAGCGGGAGGGGGCGAGCAGTACGTC.

This clone was found a few times. This rearrangement joins TRBV7-8 to TRBJ2-5; the D gene is possibly TRBD2 (6 bases). Trimming removed 2 bases at V and 4 bases at J, with 14 bases between. There are 15 residues in the CDR3. In germline, CDR1 is SGHVS, CDR2 FQNEAQ. The CDR3 DNA reads TGTGCCAGCAGCTTAAACGCGGGACCAGGAGAGACCCAGTACTTC. Residues: CASSLNAGPGETQYF.

This clone appeared a few times. The rearrangement uses TRBV6-5 and TRBJ1-2; D is uncertain. The CDR3 runs 12 residues. In germline, CDR1 is MNHEY, CDR2 SVGAGI. V lost 4 bases and J lost 0, with 3 bases in between. This CDR3 is CASSFTNYGYTF. The DNA of the CDR3 is TGTGCCAGCAGTTTTACTAACTATGGCTACACCTTC.

The chain links TRBV5-4 to TRBJ2-5; a possible D gene is TRBD2 (5 bases). The CDR3 has 15 amino acids. With 1 base removed from V and 5 bases from J, the gap between germline ends came to 15 bases. In germline, CDR1 is SGHNT, CDR2 YYREEE (reference sequence). The CDR3 region has the DNA TGTGCCAGCAGCTTGAGTCTAGCCGGGCCCGAGACCCAGTACTTC. It encodes CASSLSLAGPETQYF.

The J gene is TRBJ2-2, the V gene TRBV30; 7 bases align to TRBD1. Germline lookup yields CDR1 GTSNPN and CDR2 SVGIG (reference sequence). This CDR3 region has 13 residues. V trimming: 5 bases; J trimming: 4 bases; junction bases outside the gene matches: 4. Here the CDR3 DNA reads TGTGCCTGGGATCGACAGGGCACCGGGGAGCTGTTTTTT. Translating gives CAWDRQGTGELFF.